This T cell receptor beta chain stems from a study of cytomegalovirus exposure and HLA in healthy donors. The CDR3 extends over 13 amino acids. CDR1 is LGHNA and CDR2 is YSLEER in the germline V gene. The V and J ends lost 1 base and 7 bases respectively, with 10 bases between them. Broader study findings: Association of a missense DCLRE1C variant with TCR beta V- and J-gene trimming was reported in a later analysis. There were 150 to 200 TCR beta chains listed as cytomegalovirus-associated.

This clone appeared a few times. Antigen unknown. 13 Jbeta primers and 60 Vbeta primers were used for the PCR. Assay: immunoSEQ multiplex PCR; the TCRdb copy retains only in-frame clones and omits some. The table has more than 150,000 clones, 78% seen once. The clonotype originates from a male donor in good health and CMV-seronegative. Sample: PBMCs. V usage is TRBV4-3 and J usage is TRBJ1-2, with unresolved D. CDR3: CASSQGIAGGYTF. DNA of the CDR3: TGCGCCAGCAGCCAAGGTATTGCAGGTGGCTACACCTTC.